The entry below gives a single TCR beta chain sequence along with its context. Its antigen is not identified. The data derive from a study of CD8 T cells in ankylosing spondylitis. Study results and limitations: In ankylosing spondylitis blood, a motif of roughly eight highly homologous TCR beta variants appeared characteristic. There was reportedly significant enrichment of clones that were disease-linked in matched ankylosing spondylitis synovial fluid.

Germline loops: CDR1 SQVTM, CDR2 ANQGSEA. The CDR3 totals 14 residues. The ends lost 0 bases at V and 2 bases at J; junction bases unmatched: 3. A quantitative 5'-RACE method, one with molecular barcodes, was used to make TCR beta libraries. TCRdb re-analysed the 5' RACE reads in MiXCR, keeping a single row per CDR3 protein. The sample consists of 700,000 to 850,000 distinct CDR3 sequences, about 12% of them appearing once. The chain employs TRBV29-1 and TRBJ2-5, with 7 bases aligning to TRBD2. Material for sequencing was blood, either unsorted or a sorted T cell fraction (not recorded which). The sequence was collected from a male donor with ankylosing spondylitis. DNA for the CDR3: TGCAGCGTTGAAGATACCGGGGGGCAAGAGACCCAGTACTTC. Its protein product is CSVEDTGGQETQYF.